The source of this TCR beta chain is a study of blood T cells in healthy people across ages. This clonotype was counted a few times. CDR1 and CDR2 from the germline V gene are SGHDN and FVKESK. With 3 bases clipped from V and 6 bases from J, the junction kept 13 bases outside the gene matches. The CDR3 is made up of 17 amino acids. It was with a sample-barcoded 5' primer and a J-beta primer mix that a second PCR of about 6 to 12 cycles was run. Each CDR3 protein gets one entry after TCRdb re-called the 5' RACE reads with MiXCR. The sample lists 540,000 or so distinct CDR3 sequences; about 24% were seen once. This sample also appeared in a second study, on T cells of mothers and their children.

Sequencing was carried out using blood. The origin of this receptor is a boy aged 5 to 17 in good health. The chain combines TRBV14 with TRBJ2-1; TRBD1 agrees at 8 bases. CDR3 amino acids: CASSHPRTGFLLNEQFF. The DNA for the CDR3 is TGTGCCAGCAGCCACCCAAGGACAGGGTTTCTTCTCAATGAGCAGTTCTTC.